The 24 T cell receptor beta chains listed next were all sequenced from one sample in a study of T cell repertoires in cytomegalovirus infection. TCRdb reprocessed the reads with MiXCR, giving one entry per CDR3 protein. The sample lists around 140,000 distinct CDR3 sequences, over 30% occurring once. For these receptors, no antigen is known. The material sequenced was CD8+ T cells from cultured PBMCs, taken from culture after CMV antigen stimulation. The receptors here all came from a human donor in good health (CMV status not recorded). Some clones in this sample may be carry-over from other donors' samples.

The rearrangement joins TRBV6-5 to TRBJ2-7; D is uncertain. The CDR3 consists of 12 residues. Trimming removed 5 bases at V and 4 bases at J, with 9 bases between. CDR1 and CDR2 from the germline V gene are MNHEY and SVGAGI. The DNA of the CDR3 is TGTGCCAGCAGTGCTACCCAGTACGAGCAGTACTTC. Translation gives CASSATQYEQYF.

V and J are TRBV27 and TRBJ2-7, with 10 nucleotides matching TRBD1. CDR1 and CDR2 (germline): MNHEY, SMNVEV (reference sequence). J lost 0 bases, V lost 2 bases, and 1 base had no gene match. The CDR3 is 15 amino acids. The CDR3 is CASSLDRGLSYEQYF. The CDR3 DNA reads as TGTGCCAGCAGTTTAGACAGGGGGCTCTCCTACGAGCAGTACTTC.

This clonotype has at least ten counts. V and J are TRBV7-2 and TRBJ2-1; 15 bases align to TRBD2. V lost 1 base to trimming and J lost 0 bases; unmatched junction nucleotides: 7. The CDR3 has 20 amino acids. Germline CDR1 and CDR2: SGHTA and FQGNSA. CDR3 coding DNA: TGTGCCAGCAGCTTAGAACATGGACTAGCGGGGGGGAACTCCTACAATGAGCAGTTCTTC. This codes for CASSLEHGLAGGNSYNEQFF.

The CDR3 nucleotides read TGTGCCAGCAGTTACTCGAGGGCGGCCAACACCGGGGAGCTGTTTTTT. This translates into CASSYSRAANTGELFF. This chain connects TRBV6-6 to TRBJ2-2; possible D gene TRBD2, 5 bases. V was cut by 0 bases and J by 2 bases, with 10 bases left in between. There are 16 residues in the CDR3. Germline CDR1 MNHNY, CDR2 SVGAGI (reference sequence).

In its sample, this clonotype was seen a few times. CDR3 sequence: CASSPEGQANNQPQHF. The CDR3 DNA follows: TGCGCCAGCAGCCCCGAAGGGCAGGCCAACAATCAGCCCCAGCATTTT. The V and J genes are TRBV4-1 and TRBJ1-5; D remains ambiguous. Trimming stripped 4 bases from V and 3 bases from J, with 16 bases between. The CDR3 is made up of 16 amino acids. The germline gives CDR1 MGHRA, CDR2 YSYEKL.

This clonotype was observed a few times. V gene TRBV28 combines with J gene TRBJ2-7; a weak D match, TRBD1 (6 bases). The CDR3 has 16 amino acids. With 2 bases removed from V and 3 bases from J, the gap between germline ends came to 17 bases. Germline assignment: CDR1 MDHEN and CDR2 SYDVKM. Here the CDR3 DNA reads TGTGCCAGCAGTTTACGGGGACACCTTTTTGGCTACGAGCAGTACTTC. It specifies CASSLRGHLFGYEQYF.

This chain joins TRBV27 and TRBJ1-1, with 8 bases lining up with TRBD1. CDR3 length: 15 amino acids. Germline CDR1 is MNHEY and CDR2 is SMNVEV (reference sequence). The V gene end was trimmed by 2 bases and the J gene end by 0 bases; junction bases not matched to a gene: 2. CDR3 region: CASSLQTGVNTEAFF. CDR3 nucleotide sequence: TGTGCCAGCAGTTTACAGACAGGGGTGAACACTGAAGCTTTCTTT.

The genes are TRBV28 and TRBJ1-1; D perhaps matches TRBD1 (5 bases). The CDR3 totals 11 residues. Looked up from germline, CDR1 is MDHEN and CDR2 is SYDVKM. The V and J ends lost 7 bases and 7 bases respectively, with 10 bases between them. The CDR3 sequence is CASTRQNEAFF. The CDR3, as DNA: TGTGCCAGCACCCGACAGAATGAAGCTTTCTTT.

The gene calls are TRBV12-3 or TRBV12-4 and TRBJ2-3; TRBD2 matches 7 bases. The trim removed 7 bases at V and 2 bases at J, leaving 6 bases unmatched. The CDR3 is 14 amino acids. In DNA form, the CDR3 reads TGTGCCAGCACCGGGGGGTCTGACACAGATACGCAGTATTTT. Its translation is CASTGGSDTDTQYF.

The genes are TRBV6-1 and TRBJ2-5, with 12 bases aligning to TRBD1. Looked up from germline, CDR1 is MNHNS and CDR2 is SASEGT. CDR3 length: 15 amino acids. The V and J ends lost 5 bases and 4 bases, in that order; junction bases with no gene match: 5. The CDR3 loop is CASSSGTGGLETQYF. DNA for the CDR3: TGTGCCAGCAGTTCCGGGACAGGGGGCCTAGAGACCCAGTACTTC.

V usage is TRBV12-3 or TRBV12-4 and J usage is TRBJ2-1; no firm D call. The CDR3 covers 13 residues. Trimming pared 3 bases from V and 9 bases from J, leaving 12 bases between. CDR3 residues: CASSFSIVGEQFF. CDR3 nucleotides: TGTGCCAGCAGTTTTTCTATCGTAGGTGAGCAGTTCTTC.

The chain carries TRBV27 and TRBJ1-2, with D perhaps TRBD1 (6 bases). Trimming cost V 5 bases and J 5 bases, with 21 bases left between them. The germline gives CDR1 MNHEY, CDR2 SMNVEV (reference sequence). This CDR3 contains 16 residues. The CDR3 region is CASSPSRDTPWYGYTF. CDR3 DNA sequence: TGTGCCAGCAGTCCCTCCCGGGACACCCCCTGGTATGGCTACACCTTC.

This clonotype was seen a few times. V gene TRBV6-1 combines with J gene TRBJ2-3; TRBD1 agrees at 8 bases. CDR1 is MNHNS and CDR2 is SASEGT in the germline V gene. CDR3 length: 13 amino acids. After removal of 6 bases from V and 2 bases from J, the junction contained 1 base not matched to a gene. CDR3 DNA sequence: TGTGCCAGCAGGGACAGGGCCACAGATACGCAGTATTTT. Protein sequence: CASRDRATDTQYF.

CDR3: CASSQEGGIGANVLTF. The CDR3 DNA follows: TGTGCCAGCAGCCAAGAAGGGGGGATTGGGGCCAACGTCCTGACTTTC. The chain uses TRBV4-2 and TRBJ2-6; D is possibly TRBD1 or TRBD2 (6 bases each). Trimming removed 0 bases at V and 3 bases at J, with 9 bases between. The CDR3 has 16 residues. Germline CDR1 is LGHNA and CDR2 is YNFKEQ.

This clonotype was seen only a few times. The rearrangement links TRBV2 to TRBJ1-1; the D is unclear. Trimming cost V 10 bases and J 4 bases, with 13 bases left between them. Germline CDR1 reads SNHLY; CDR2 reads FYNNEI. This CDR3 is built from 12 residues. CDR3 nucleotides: TGTGCCAACCTTGCGGGATTCACTGAAGCTTTCTTT. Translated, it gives CANLAGFTEAFF.

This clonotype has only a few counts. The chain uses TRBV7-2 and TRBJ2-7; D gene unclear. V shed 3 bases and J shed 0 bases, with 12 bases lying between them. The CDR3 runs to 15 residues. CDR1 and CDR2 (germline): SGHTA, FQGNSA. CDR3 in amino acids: CASSFGGSSSYEQYF. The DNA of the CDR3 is TGTGCCAGCAGCTTCGGCGGATCGAGCTCCTACGAGCAGTACTTC.

The chain's CDR3 is CASSYAPGRDYEQYF. In DNA, the CDR3 is TGTGCCAGCAGTTACGCTCCGGGACGGGACTACGAGCAGTACTTC. The chain carries TRBV6-5 and TRBJ2-7, with D perhaps being TRBD1 or TRBD2 (5 bases each). Germline V gene sequence: CDR1 MNHEY, CDR2 SVGAGI. This CDR3 region has 15 residues. Between the trimmed V and J ends, which lost 2 bases and 3 bases, there was a span of 14 bases.

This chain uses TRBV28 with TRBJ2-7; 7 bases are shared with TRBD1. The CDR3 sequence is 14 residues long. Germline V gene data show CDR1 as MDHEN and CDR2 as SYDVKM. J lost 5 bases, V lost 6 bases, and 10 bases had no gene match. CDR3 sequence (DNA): TGTGCCAGCAGATATGAACATGACAGGGACGAGCAGTACTTC. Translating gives CASRYEHDRDEQYF.

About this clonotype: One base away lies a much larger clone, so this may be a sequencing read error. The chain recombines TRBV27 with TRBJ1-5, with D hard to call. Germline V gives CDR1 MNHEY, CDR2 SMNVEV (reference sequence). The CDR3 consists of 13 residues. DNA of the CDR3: TGTGTCAGCAGTTTAAATAGCAATCAGCCCCAGCATTTT. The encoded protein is CVSSLNSNQPQHF.

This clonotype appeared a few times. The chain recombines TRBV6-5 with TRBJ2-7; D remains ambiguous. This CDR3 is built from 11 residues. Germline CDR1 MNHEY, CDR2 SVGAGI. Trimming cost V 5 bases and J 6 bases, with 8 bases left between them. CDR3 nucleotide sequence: TGTGCCAGCAGTCAGGAACCCGAGCAGTACTTC. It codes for CASSQEPEQYF.

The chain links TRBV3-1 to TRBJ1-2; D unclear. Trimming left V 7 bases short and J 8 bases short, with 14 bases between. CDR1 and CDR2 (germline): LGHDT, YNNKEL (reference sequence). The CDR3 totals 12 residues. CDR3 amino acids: CASNIGGGGYTF. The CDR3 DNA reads TGTGCCAGCAACATTGGCGGTGGGGGCTACACCTTC.

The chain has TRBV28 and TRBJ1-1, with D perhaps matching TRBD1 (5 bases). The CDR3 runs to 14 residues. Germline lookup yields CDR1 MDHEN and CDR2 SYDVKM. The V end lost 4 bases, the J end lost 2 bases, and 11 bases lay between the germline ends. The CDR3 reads CASSSPQGNTEAFF. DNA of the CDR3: TGTGCCAGCAGTTCCCCCCAGGGCAACACTGAAGCTTTCTTT. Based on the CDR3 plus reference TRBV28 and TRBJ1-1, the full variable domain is DVKVTQSSRYLVKRTGEKVFLECVQDMDHENMFWYRQDPGLGLRLIYFSYDVKMKEKGDIPEGYSVSREKKERFSLILESASTNQTSMYLCASSSPQGNTEAFFGQGTRLTVV.

In nucleotides, the CDR3 is TGTGCCAGTAGTATAGGGGCAGTTGAAGCTTTCTTT. Translating it yields CASSIGAVEAFF. The chain uses TRBV19 and TRBJ1-1; D remains unclear. The length of the CDR3 is 12 residues. V lost 1 base and J 7 bases, leaving 7 bases between the germline ends. The germline gives CDR1 LNHDA, CDR2 SQIVND (reference sequence). The entire variable domain, with the rest obtained from reference TRBV19 and TRBJ1-1, is as follows: DGGITQSPKYLFRKEGQNVTLSCEQNLNHDAMYWYRQDPGQGLRLIYYSQIVNDFQKGDIAEGYSVSREKKESFPLTVTSAQKNPTAFYLCASSIGAVEAFFGQGTRLTVV.

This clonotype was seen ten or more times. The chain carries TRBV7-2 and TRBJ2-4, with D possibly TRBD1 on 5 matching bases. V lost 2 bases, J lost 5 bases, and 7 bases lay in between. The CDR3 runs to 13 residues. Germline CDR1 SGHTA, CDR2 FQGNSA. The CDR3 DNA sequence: TGTGCCAGCAGCTTATTAGGGGAAAACATTCAGTACTTC. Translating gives CASSLLGENIQYF.